A single sample is the source of the 10 T cell receptor beta chains below, sequenced in a study of shared clonotypes between healthy human individuals. Sequencing used immunoSEQ multiplex PCR; TCRdb keeps in-frame clones, though not all of them. The sample holds around 2.3 million clones, 90% to 97% seen once. Sequenced: naive CD4+ T cells sorted from blood. Subset: CD45RA+ positively selected. These receptors were obtained from a man between 18 and 35 years old in good health.

The chain is built from TRBV5-6 and TRBJ2-2; D is uncertain. The germline V and J ends were trimmed by 6 bases and 1 base, with 13 bases remaining between them. This CDR3 has 15 residues. Germline V lookup: CDR1 SGHDT, CDR2 YYEEEE. The CDR3 is CASKRVEMNTGELFF. The DNA of the CDR3 is TGTGCCAGCAAACGAGTCGAAATGAACACCGGGGAGCTGTTTTTT.

This clone showed up just once. The rearrangement links TRBV5-5 to TRBJ2-3; TRBD1 matches 7 bases. The CDR3 loop spans 13 amino acids. With V trimmed by 5 bases and J by 3 bases, 3 bases remained unmatched. CDR1 is SGHKS and CDR2 is YYEKEE in the germline V gene (reference sequence). CDR3 coding DNA: TGTGCCAGCAGTCCGGACAGGACAGATACGCAGTATTTT. Encoded protein: CASSPDRTDTQYF.

The chain couples TRBV6-5 to TRBJ1-5; D is unresolved. There are 15 residues in the CDR3. Germline V lookup: CDR1 MNHEY, CDR2 SVGAGI. V was shortened by 0 bases and J by 9 bases, with 15 bases between the two germline ends. The CDR3, as DNA: TGTGCCAGCAGTTACTCTCGCAGCAGAGTTACGCCCCAGCATTTT. It encodes CASSYSRSRVTPQHF.

V usage is TRBV2 and J usage is TRBJ1-3; D is undetermined. CDR3 size: 14 residues. Per the germline V gene, CDR1 is SNHLY and CDR2 is FYNNEI. Trimming removed 2 bases at V and 2 bases at J, with 7 bases between. In DNA form, the CDR3 reads TGTGCCAGCAGTGAACATACAGCTGGAAACACCATATATTTT. It codes for CASSEHTAGNTIYF.

The chain combines TRBV27 with TRBJ2-1, with 7 bases fitting TRBD1. The germline CDR1 and CDR2 sequences are MNHEY and SMNVEV (reference sequence). V lost 6 bases to trimming and J lost 4 bases; unmatched junction nucleotides: 6. This CDR3 contains 14 residues. CDR3 residues: CASRRDSRYNEQFF. The CDR3, as DNA: TGTGCCAGCAGACGGGACAGCCGTTACAATGAGCAGTTCTTC.

Details on this clone: This CDR3 is also generated by other DNA sequences in the sample. The V and J genes are TRBV6-6 and TRBJ1-2; the D gene is possibly TRBD1 (5 bases). The CDR3 has 14 amino acids. The germline V gene encodes CDR1 MNHNY and CDR2 SVGAGI (reference sequence). The V end was cut by 2 bases, the J end by 1 base, with 8 bases between. Here the CDR3 DNA reads TGTGCCAGCAGTTACGACAGAGATAACTATGGCTACACCTTC. This translates into CASSYDRDNYGYTF.

The V and J genes are TRBV7-9 and TRBJ1-4; D gene uncertain. The CDR3 extends over 15 amino acids. Trimming took 1 base from V and 7 from J, leaving 13 bases between them. Looked up from germline, CDR1 is SEHNR and CDR2 is FQNEAQ (reference sequence). The CDR3 reads CASSLEAGKGEKLFF. As DNA, the CDR3 is TGTGCCAGCAGCTTAGAGGCGGGGAAGGGTGAAAAACTGTTTTTT.

The chain joins TRBV7-3 to TRBJ2-2, with D tentatively TRBD2 (6 bases). The CDR3 runs 15 residues. Trimming left V 6 bases short and J 7 bases short, with 18 bases between. The V gene's germline CDR1 is SGHTA and CDR2 FQGTGA. This CDR3 reads CASSPSPGEVGELFF. As DNA, the CDR3 is TGTGCCAGCAGTCCCTCCCCGGGGGAAGTCGGGGAGCTGTTTTTT.

The chain has TRBV5-1 and TRBJ2-5; TRBD2 is a possible D gene (7 bases). Deletions cut 7 bases from V and 1 base from J, with 14 bases between. CDR1 is SGHRS, CDR2 YFSETQ, per germline. There are 14 residues in the CDR3. The CDR3 spells CASRRGGVQETQYF. For the CDR3, the DNA is TGCGCCAGCCGAAGAGGGGGGGTCCAAGAGACCCAGTACTTC.

The V and J genes are TRBV7-9 and TRBJ2-2; tentative D call: TRBD1 (5 bases). V lost 2 bases and J lost 3, with 16 bases in between. The length of the CDR3 is 17 residues. Germline CDR1 and CDR2: SEHNR and FQNEAQ (reference sequence). The CDR3: CASSLRPPGYDTGELFF. CDR3 bases: TGTGCCAGCAGCTTACGACCCCCAGGGTATGACACCGGGGAGCTGTTTTTT.